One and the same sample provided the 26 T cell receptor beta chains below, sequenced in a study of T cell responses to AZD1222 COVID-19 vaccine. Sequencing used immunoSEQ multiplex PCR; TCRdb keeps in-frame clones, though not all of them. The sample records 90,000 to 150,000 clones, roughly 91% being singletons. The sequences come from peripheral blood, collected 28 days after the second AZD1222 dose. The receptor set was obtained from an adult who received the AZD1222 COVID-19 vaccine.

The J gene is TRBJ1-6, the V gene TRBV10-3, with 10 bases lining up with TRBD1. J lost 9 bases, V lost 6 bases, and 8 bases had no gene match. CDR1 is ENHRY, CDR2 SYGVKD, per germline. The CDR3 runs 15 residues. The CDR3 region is CAIRGQGPAVSPLHF. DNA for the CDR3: TGTGCCATCAGGGGACAGGGGCCTGCTGTTTCACCCCTCCACTTT.

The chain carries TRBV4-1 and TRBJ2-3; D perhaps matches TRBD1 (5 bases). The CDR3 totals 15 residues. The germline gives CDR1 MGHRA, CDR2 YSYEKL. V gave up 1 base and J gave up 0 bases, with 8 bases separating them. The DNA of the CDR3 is TGCGCCAGCAGCCAAGTGGGGCTAAGCACAGATACGCAGTATTTT. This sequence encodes CASSQVGLSTDTQYF.

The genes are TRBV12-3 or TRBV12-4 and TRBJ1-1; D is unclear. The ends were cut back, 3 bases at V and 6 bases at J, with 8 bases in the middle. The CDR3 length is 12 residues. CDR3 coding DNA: TGTGCCAGCAGTTTTAGTGGGCCTGAAGCTTTCTTT. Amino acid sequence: CASSFSGPEAFF.

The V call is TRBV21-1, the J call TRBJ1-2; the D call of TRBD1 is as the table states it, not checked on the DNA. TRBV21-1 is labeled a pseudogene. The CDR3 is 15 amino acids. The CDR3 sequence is CASRRGQLTNYGYTF. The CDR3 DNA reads TGTGCCAGCAGAAGGGGACAGCTTACTAACTATGGCTACACCTTC.

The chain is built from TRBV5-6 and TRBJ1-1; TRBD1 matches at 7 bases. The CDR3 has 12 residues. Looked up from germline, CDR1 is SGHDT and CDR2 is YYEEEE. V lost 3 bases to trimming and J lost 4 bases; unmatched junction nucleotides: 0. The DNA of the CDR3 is TGTGCCAGCAGCTCAGGGGGCACTGAAGCTTTCTTT. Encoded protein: CASSSGGTEAFF.

In DNA, the CDR3 is TGTGCCAGCAGCCAAACTCCCGGGACTAGCGGGGGTAGAAACGCGGATACGCAGTATTTT. As protein: CASSQTPGTSGGRNADTQYF. The chain combines TRBV4-2 with TRBJ2-3, with TRBD2 matching 14 bases. The junction had 16 bases not matched to a gene; V was cut back by 2 bases and J by 6 bases. This CDR3 comprises 20 residues. In germline, CDR1 is LGHNA, CDR2 YNFKEQ.

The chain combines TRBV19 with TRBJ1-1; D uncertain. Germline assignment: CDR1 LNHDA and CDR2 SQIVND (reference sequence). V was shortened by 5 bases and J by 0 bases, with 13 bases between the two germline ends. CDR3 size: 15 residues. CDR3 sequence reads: CASSLYRTMNTEAFF. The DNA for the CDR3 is TGTGCCAGTAGTCTTTATCGGACCATGAACACTGAAGCTTTCTTT.

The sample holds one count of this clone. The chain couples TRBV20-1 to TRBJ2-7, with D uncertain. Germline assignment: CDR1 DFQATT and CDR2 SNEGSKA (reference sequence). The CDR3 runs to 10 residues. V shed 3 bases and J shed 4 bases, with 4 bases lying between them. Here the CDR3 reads CSASPYEQYF. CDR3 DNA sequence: TGCAGTGCTAGTCCTTACGAGCAGTACTTC.

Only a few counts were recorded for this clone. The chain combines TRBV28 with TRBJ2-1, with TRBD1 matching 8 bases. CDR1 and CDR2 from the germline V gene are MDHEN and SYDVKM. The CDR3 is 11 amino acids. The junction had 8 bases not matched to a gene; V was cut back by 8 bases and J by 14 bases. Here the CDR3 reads CASWGDRWEFF. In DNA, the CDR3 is TGTGCCAGCTGGGGGGACAGGTGGGAGTTCTTC.

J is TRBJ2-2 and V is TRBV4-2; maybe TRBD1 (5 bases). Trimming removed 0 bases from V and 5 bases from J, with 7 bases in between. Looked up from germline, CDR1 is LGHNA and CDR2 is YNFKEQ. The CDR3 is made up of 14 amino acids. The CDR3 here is CASSQEQETGELFF. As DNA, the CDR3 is TGTGCCAGCAGCCAAGAACAGGAAACCGGGGAGCTGTTTTTT.

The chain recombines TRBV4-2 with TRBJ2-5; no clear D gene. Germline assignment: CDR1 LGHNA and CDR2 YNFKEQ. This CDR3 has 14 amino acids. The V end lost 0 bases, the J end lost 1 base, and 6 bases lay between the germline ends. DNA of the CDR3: TGTGCCAGCAGCCAAGAGGGCAGCCAAGAGACCCAGTACTTC. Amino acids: CASSQEGSQETQYF.

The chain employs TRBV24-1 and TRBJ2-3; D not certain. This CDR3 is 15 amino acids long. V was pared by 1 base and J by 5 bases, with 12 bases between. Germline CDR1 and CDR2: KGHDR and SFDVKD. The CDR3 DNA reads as TGTGCCACCAGTGATTTAGGTCAGCGTGGAGATACGCAGTATTTT. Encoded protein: CATSDLGQRGDTQYF.

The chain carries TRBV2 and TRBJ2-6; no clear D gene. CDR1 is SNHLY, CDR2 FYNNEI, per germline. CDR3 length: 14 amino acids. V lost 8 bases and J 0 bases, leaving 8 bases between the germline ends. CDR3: CASGQSSGANVLTF. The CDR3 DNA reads TGTGCCAGCGGCCAGTCCTCTGGGGCCAACGTCCTGACTTTC.

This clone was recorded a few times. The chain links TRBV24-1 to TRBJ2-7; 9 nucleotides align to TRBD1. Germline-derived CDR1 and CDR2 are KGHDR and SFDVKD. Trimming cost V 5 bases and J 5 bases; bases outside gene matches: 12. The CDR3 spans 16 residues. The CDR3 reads CATSVLGTGLRDEQYF. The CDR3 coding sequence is TGTGCCACCAGTGTTTTAGGGACAGGGTTGAGGGACGAGCAGTACTTC.

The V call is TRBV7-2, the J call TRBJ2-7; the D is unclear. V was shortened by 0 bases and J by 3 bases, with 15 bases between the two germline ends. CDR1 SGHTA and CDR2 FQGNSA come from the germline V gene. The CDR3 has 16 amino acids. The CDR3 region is CASSLAPSTLIYEQYF. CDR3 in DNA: TGTGCCAGCAGCTTAGCACCTAGTACGCTTATCTACGAGCAGTACTTC.

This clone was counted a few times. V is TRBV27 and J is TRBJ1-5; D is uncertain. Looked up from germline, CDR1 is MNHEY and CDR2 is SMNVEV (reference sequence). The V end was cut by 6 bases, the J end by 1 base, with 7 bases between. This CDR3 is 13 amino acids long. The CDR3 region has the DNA TGTGCCAGCAGGCCTAGGAGCAATCAGCCCCAGCATTTT. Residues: CASRPRSNQPQHF.

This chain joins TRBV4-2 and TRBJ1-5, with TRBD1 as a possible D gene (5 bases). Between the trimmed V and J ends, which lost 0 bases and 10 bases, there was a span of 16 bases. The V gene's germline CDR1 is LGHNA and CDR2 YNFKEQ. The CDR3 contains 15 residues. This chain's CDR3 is CASSQDSGTAQPQHF. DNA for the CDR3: TGTGCCAGCAGCCAAGATTCCGGGACGGCCCAACCCCAGCATTTT.

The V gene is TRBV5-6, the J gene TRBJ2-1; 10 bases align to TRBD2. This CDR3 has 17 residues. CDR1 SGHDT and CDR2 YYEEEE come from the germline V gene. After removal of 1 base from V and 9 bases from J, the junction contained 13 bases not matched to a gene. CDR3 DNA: TGTGCCAGCAGCTTGCCTGGAGAGCGGGAGGGCCCGGGTGAGCAGTTCTTC. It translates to CASSLPGEREGPGEQFF.

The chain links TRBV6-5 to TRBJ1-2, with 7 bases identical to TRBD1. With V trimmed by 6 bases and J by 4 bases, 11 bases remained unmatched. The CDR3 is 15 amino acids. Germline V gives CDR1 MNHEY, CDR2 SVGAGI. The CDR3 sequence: CASRPRDRELYGYTF. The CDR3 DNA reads TGTGCCAGCAGACCGAGGGACAGAGAGCTCTATGGCTACACCTTC.

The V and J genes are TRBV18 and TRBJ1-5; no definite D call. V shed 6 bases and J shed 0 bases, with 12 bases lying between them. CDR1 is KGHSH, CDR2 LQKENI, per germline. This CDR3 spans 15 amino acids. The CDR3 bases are TGTGCCAGCTCCCTCGGTCCCTTTAGCAATCAGCCCCAGCATTTT. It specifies CASSLGPFSNQPQHF.

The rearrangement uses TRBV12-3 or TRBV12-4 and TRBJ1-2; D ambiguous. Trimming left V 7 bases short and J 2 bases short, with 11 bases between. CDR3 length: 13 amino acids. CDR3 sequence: CASTNGPNYGYTF. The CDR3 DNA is TGTGCCAGCACAAATGGACCCAACTATGGCTACACCTTC.

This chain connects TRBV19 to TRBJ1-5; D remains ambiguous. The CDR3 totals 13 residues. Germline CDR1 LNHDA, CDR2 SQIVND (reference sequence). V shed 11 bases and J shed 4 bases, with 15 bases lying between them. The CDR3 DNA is TGTGCCGGATCCTATGGACTAAATCAGCCCCAGCATTTT. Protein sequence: CAGSYGLNQPQHF. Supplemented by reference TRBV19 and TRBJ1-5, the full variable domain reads DGGITQSPKYLFRKEGQNVTLSCEQNLNHDAMYWYRQDPGQGLRLIYYSQIVNDFQKGDIAEGYSVSREKKESFPLTVTSAQKNPTAFYLCAGSYGLNQPQHFGDGTRLSIL.

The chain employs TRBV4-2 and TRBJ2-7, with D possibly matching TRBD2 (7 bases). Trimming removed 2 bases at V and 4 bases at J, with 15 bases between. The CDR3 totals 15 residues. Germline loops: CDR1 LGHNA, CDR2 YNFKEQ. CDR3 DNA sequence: TGTGCCAGCAGCCAACGACGCGGGGGCCGGTACGAGCAGTACTTC. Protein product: CASSQRRGGRYEQYF.

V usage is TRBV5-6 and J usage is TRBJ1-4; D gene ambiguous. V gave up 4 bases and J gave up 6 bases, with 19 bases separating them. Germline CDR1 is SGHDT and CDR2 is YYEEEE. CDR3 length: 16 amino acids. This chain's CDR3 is CASSDAPNLWDEKLFF. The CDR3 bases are TGTGCCAGCAGCGACGCTCCGAACTTATGGGATGAAAAACTGTTTTTT.

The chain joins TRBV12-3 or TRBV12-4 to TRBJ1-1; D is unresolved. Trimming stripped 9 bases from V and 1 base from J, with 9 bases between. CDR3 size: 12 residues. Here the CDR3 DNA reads TGTGCCAGTCGGGAGGGGAACACTGAAGCTTTCTTT. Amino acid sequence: CASREGNTEAFF.

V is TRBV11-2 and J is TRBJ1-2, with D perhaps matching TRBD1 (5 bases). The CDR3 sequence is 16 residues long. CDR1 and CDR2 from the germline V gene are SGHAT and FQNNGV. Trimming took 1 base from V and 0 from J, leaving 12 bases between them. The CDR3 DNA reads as TGTGCCAGCAGCTTAGCTTTAGGGGCCACTAACTATGGCTACACCTTC. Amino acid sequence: CASSLALGATNYGYTF.